This T cell receptor (beta chain) comes out of a study of blood T cells in healthy people across ages. This clonotype was seen a few times. V was clipped by 1 base and J by 0 bases, with 14 bases between them. There are 16 residues in the CDR3. Germline CDR1 SGHRS, CDR2 YFSETQ. A sample-barcoded 5' primer and a J-beta primer mix were used in a second PCR of roughly 7 to 11 cycles. MiXCR was run by TCRdb on the 5' RACE reads, yielding one entry per CDR3 protein. In the table there are roughly 500,000 distinct CDR3 sequences, around 24% of which are singletons. Peripheral blood was drawn, about 9.7 milliliters per donor. A further study also used this sample, focusing on T cells of mothers and their children.

The chain is built from TRBV5-1 and TRBJ2-7; D not certain. Specimen: blood. This sequence was found in a boy aged 5-17 years in good health. Here the CDR3 reads CASSLSPVLSSYEQYF. The CDR3, as DNA: TGCGCCAGCAGCTTGTCGCCGGTACTAAGCTCCTACGAGCAGTACTTC.